These 19 T cell receptor beta chains share one sample of origin, sequenced in a study of PD-1 blockade in mismatch repair-deficient tumors. The protocol was immunoSEQ multiplex PCR, while the TCRdb copy is restricted to in-frame clones and leaves out a portion. The sample has 100,000 to 150,000 clones; 86% are singletons. The material sequenced was peripheral blood, taken 44 weeks after starting pembrolizumab. The origin of the receptors is an adult with mismatch repair-deficient cancer.

V and J are TRBV25-1 and TRBJ2-1; 8 bases are shared with TRBD2. Per germline, CDR1 MGHDK and CDR2 SYGVNS. The trim removed 1 base at V and 9 bases at J, leaving 8 bases unmatched. This CDR3 is built from 15 residues. CDR3 coding DNA: TGTGCCAGCAGTGAATTTGGTAGCGGGAAGGCTGAGCAGTTCTTC. Translating gives CASSEFGSGKAEQFF. The full variable domain, its missing parts supplied by reference TRBV25-1 and TRBJ2-1, is EADIYQTPRYLVIGTGKKITLECSQTMGHDKMYWYQQDPGMELHLIHYSYGVNSTEKGDLSSESTVSRIRTEHFPLTLESARPSHTSQYLCASSEFGSGKAEQFFGPGTRLTVL.

This chain joins TRBV25-1 and TRBJ2-1; the D gene is possibly TRBD2 (5 bases). V gave up 1 base and J gave up 0 bases, with 7 bases separating them. The CDR3 length is 15 residues. Germline V lookup: CDR1 MGHDK, CDR2 SYGVNS. The CDR3 sequence is CASSELGSSYNEQFF. In nucleotides, the CDR3 is TGTGCCAGCAGTGAATTGGGGAGCTCCTACAATGAGCAGTTCTTC.

This chain uses TRBV5-4 with TRBJ1-2, with a tentative D call TRBD1 (5 bases). Trimming cost V 3 bases and J 4 bases, with 22 bases left between them. The CDR3 length is 17 residues. Looked up from germline, CDR1 is SGHNT and CDR2 is YYREEE (reference sequence). Here the CDR3 reads CASSYGLYGRGAYGYTF. The CDR3 bases are TGTGCCAGCAGCTACGGTCTTTATGGGCGAGGGGCCTATGGCTACACCTTC.

The chain links TRBV4-2 to TRBJ2-3; 9 nucleotides line up with TRBD2. J lost 3 bases, V lost 4 bases, and 8 bases had no gene match. CDR3 size: 16 residues. Per the germline V gene, CDR1 is LGHNA and CDR2 is YNFKEQ. In nucleotides, the CDR3 is TGTGCCAGCAGCCCACTGACTAGCGGATATACAGATACGCAGTATTTT. It is translated as CASSPLTSGYTDTQYF.

This clone was seen once. The chain links TRBV2 to TRBJ2-7, with D possibly TRBD1 on 6 matching bases. CDR3 length: 13 residues. In germline, CDR1 is SNHLY, CDR2 FYNNEI. The V gene lost 1 base and the J gene lost 4 bases, with 8 bases spanning the gap. The DNA for the CDR3 is TGTGCCAGCAGTGAAGTCAGGGGTTACGAGCAGTACTTC. It yields the protein CASSEVRGYEQYF.

The CDR3, as DNA: TGTGCCAGTAACCGGGACACCTTCCAAGAGACCCAGTACTTC. Its translation is CASNRDTFQETQYF. The genes are TRBV19 and TRBJ2-5, with TRBD1 as a possible D gene (6 bases). The CDR3 runs 14 residues. Germline V CDR1 and CDR2: LNHDA, SQIVND (reference sequence). Trimming took off 7 bases at V and 1 base at J, with 13 bases between the two ends.

CDR3 bases: TGTGCCAGCAGCTTAGAGGCAGTCAACACCGGGGAGCTGTTTTTT. It specifies CASSLEAVNTGELFF. The chain uses TRBV7-4 and TRBJ2-2; D uncertain. Per the germline V gene, CDR1 is SGHVT and CDR2 is SQSDAQ. V lost 1 base to trimming and J lost 2 bases, with 8 bases between them. This CDR3 has 15 residues.

This rearrangement joins TRBV4-3 to TRBJ2-3; 8 nucleotides align to TRBD2. CDR1 LGHNA and CDR2 YSLEER come from the germline V gene. V lost 4 bases, J lost 5 bases, and 5 bases stayed unmatched. The CDR3 covers 14 residues. The CDR3 coding sequence is TGCGCCAGCAGCCTAGCGGGGCGAGGAGATACGCAGTATTTT. Encoded protein: CASSLAGRGDTQYF.

The chain is built from TRBV4-3 and TRBJ2-1; possibly TRBD2 for D (7 bases). The V and J ends lost 4 bases and 7 bases respectively, with 14 bases between them. The CDR3 is 14 residues long. The germline V gene encodes CDR1 LGHNA and CDR2 YSLEER. The CDR3 loop is CASSREGGANEQFF. The DNA for the CDR3 is TGCGCCAGCAGCCGGGAAGGGGGGGCTAATGAGCAGTTCTTC.

This chain connects TRBV15 to TRBJ2-1; 8 nucleotides agree with TRBD1. The germline gives CDR1 LNHNV, CDR2 YYDKDF (reference sequence). This CDR3 is built from 16 residues. V shed 6 bases, J shed 5 bases, and the junction held 12 bases outside the gene matches. CDR3 nucleotide sequence: TGTGCCACCAGACCAGGGTCCGGGGACAGGCACAATGAGCAGTTCTTC. Its translation: CATRPGSGDRHNEQFF.

This chain joins TRBV7-9 and TRBJ1-2; D call uncertain. Germline CDR1 is SEHNR and CDR2 is FQNEAQ (reference sequence). The CDR3 is 13 residues long. The V end lost 3 bases, the J end lost 3 bases, and 8 bases lay between the germline ends. The CDR3 DNA is TGTGCCAGCAGCTTGCACAGATACTATGGCTACACCTTC. Its translation: CASSLHRYYGYTF.

This clone has a single count. This rearrangement joins TRBV7-2 to TRBJ2-7; D is unresolved. Germline assignment: CDR1 SGHTA and CDR2 FQGNSA. The CDR3 sequence is 13 residues long. The V end was cut by 5 bases, the J end by 7 bases, with 15 bases between. CDR3 residues: CASSPKSGFEQYF. CDR3 in DNA: TGTGCCAGCAGCCCAAAGTCTGGTTTTGAGCAGTACTTC. The whole variable domain, remainder taken from reference TRBV7-2 and TRBJ2-7, is GAGVSQSPSNKVTEKGKDVELRCDPISGHTALYWYRQSLGQGLEFLIYFQGNSAPDKSGLPSDRFSAERTGGSVSTLTIQRTQQEDSAVYLCASSPKSGFEQYFGPGTRLTVT.

J is TRBJ2-2 and V is TRBV29-1; no reliable D call. Trimming cost V 4 bases and J 9 bases, with 15 bases left between them. CDR1 SQVTM and CDR2 ANQGSEA come from the germline V gene. The CDR3 contains 13 residues. CDR3 coding DNA: TGCAGCGTTGTTCTGGGGTTTGGGAGGGAGCTGTTTTTT. Residues: CSVVLGFGRELFF.

The CDR3, as DNA: TGTGCCAGCAGCCCCTTGGAGGCGACCTACGAGCAGTACTTC. Translated: CASSPLEATYEQYF. This chain connects TRBV13 to TRBJ2-7; TRBD2 is a possible D gene (5 bases). The ends were cut back, 5 bases at V and 2 bases at J, with 13 bases in the middle. Germline V gene sequence: CDR1 PRHDT, CDR2 FYEKMQ (reference sequence). The length of the CDR3 is 14 residues.

The chain combines TRBV19 with TRBJ2-7; 8 positions agree with TRBD1. With V trimmed by 4 bases and J by 6 bases, 5 bases remained unmatched. Germline assignment: CDR1 LNHDA and CDR2 SQIVND (reference sequence). The CDR3 consists of 13 residues. This CDR3 reads CASSTTTGAEQYF. The CDR3 DNA follows: TGTGCCAGTAGTACAACGACAGGGGCCGAGCAGTACTTC. Complete variable domain (other parts from reference TRBV19 and TRBJ2-7): DGGITQSPKYLFRKEGQNVTLSCEQNLNHDAMYWYRQDPGQGLRLIYYSQIVNDFQKGDIAEGYSVSREKKESFPLTVTSAQKNPTAFYLCASSTTTGAEQYFGPGTRLTVT.

V usage is TRBV6-5 and J usage is TRBJ1-1, with D perhaps matching TRBD1 (6 bases). V was clipped by 2 bases and J by 9 bases, with 13 bases between them. The CDR3 extends over 13 amino acids. Per germline, CDR1 MNHEY and CDR2 SVGAGI. The chain's CDR3 is CASSYQTGWQAFF. The DNA for the CDR3 is TGTGCCAGCAGTTACCAAACAGGGTGGCAAGCTTTCTTT.

The V and J genes are TRBV11-2 and TRBJ1-1, with D possibly being TRBD1 (6 bases). CDR1 SGHAT and CDR2 FQNNGV come from the germline V gene. V was pared by 0 bases and J by 10 bases, with 18 bases between. The CDR3 spans 15 residues. The CDR3 reads CASSLDFQRTAIAFF. CDR3 nucleotides: TGTGCCAGCAGCTTAGATTTCCAAAGGACAGCGATAGCTTTCTTT.

The chain is built from TRBV7-9 and TRBJ2-3, with D maybe TRBD1 (6 bases). Germline V gives CDR1 SEHNR, CDR2 FQNEAQ (reference sequence). The CDR3 has 14 amino acids. With 7 bases removed from V and 0 bases from J, the gap between germline ends came to 11 bases. The CDR3 DNA reads TGTGCCAGCACCGGGACACTTAGCACAGATACGCAGTATTTT. It encodes CASTGTLSTDTQYF.

The gene calls are TRBV10-3 and TRBJ2-7, with 7 bases identical to TRBD2. The CDR3 is 16 amino acids. V lost 4 bases, J lost 1 base, and 10 bases stayed unmatched. Per the germline V gene, CDR1 is ENHRY and CDR2 is SYGVKD. CDR3 in amino acids: CAISVLSASGSYEQYF. CDR3 DNA: TGTGCCATCAGTGTGTTGAGTGCTAGCGGTTCCTACGAGCAGTACTTC.